This T cell receptor beta chain appears in the sequencing data of a study of blood T cell repertoires in COVID-19. CDR1 and CDR2 from the germline V gene are LNHNV and YYDKDF (reference sequence). CDR3 size: 13 residues. Trimming removed 1 base from V and 4 bases from J, with 5 bases in between. Generated by immunoSEQ multiplex PCR, the TCRdb table keeps only in-frame clones and is missing some. This table has about 320,000 clones, over 85% appearing once. This clone was observed once. This receptor was taken from a man aged 55-75 years who had recovered from COVID-19. The genes are TRBV15 and TRBJ2-1, with D unclear. The sample consisted of PBMCs or T cells enriched from blood (not recorded which). This CDR3 is CATSRAKYNEQFF. DNA for the CDR3: TGTGCCACCAGCAGAGCAAAATACAATGAGCAGTTCTTC.